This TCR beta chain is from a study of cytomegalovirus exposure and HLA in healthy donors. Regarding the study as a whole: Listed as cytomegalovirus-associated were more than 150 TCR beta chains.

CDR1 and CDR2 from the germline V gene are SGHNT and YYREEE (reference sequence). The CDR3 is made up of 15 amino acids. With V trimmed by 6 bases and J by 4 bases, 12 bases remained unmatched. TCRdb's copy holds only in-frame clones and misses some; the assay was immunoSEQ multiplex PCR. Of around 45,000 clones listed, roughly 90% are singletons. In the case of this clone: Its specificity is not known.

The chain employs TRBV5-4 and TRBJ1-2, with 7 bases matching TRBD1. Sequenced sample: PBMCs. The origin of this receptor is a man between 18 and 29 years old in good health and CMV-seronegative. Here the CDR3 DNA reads TGTGCCAGCATCGCAGCGGACAGGAGCTTCTATGGCTACACCTTC. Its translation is CASIAADRSFYGYTF.